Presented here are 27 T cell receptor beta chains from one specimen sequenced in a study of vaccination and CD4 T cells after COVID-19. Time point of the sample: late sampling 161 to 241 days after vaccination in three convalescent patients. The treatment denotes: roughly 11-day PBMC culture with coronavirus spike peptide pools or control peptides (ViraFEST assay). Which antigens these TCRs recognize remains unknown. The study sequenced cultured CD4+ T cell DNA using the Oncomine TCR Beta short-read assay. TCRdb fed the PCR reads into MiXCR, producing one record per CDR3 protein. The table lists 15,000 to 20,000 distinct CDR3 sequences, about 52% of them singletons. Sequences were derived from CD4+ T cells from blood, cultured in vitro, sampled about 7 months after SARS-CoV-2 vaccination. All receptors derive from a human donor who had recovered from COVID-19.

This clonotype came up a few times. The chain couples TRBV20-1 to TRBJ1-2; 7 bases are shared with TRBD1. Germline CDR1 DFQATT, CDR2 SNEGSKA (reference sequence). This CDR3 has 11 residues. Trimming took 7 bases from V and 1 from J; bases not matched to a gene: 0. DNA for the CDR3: TGCAGTGGGGACAGTAACTATGGCTACACCTTC. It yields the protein CSGDSNYGYTF.

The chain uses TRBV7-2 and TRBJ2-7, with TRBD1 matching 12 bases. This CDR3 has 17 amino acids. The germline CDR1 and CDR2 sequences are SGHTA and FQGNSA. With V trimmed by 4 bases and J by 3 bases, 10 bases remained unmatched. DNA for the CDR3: TGTGCCAGCAGCTCCGTATCCGGGACAGGGGGCGGCTACGAGCAGTACTTC. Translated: CASSSVSGTGGGYEQYF.

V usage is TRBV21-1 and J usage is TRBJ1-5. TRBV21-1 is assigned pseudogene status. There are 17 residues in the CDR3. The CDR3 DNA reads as TGTGCCAGCAGCAAAGACTTCGGGGTAGAGGGCAATCAGCCCCAGCATTTT. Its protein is CASSKDFGVEGNQPQHF.

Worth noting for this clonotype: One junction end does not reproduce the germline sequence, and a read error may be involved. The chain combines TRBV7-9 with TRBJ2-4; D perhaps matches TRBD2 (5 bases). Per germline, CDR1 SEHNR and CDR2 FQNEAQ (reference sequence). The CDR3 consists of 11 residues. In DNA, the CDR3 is TGTGTCAGCAGCTCCGGGGACATTCAGTACTTC. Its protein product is CVSSSGDIQYF.

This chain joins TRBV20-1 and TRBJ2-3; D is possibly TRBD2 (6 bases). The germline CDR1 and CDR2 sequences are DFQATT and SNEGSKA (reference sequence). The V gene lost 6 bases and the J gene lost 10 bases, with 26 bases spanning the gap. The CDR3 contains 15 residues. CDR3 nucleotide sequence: TGCAGTGCAGAGACCGGGACTTGGAATCTCGGGTCGCAGTATTTT. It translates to CSAETGTWNLGSQYF.

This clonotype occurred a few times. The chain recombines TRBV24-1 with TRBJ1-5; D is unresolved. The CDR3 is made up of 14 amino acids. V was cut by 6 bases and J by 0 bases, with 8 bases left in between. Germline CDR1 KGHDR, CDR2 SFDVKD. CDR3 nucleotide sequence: TGTGCCACCAGTACGGGGAGTAGCAATCAGCCCCAGCATTTT. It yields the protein CATSTGSSNQPQHF.

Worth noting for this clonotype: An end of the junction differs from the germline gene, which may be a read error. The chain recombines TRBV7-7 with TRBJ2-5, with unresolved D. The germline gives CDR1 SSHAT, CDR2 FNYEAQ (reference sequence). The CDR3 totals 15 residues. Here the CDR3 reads CASSLLIGAEETQYF. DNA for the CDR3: TGTGCTAGCAGCTTACTAATTGGTGCGGAAGAGACCCAGTACTTC.

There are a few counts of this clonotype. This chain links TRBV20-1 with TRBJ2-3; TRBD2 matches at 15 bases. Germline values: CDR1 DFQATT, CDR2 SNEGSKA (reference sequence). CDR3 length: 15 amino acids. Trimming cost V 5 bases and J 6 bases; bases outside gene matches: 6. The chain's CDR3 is CSAGTSGRWIDTQYF. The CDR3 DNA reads TGCAGTGCTGGGACTAGCGGGAGGTGGATTGATACGCAGTATTTT.

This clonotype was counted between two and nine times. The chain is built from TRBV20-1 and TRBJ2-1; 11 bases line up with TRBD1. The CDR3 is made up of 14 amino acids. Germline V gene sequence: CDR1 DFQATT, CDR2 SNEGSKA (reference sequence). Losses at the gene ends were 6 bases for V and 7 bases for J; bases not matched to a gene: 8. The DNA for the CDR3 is TGCAGTGCCCCGGACAGGGGGCTTTATAATGAGCAGTTCTTC. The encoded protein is CSAPDRGLYNEQFF.

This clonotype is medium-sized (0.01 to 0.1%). CDR3 bases: TGTGCCAGCAGTCCCGTAGCGGGATTGCAGTACTTC. This codes for CASSPVAGLQYF. This rearrangement joins TRBV6-1 to TRBJ2-7, with 8 bases fitting TRBD2. V lost 5 bases, J lost 9 bases, and 6 bases stayed unmatched. The germline CDR1 and CDR2 sequences are MNHNS and SASEGT. The CDR3 contains 12 residues.

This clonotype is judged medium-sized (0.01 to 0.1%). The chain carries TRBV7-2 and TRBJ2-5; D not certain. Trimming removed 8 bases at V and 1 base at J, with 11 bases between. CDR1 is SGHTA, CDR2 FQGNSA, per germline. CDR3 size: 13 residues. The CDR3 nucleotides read TGTGCCAGCTCCGTGGGTATCCAAGAGACCCAGTACTTC. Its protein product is CASSVGIQETQYF.

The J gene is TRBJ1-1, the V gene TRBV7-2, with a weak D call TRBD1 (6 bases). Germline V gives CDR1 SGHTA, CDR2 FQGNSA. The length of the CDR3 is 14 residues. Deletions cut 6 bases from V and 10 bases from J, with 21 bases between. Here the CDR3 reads CASRARGGRRGAFF. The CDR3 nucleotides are TGTGCCAGCAGGGCCCGAGGGGGGAGGCGGGGAGCTTTCTTT.

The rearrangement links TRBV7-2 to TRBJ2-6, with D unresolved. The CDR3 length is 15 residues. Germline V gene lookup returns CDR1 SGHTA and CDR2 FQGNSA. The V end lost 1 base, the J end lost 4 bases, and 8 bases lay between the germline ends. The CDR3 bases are TGTGCCAGCAGCTTAGTCTATGGGGGGGCCAACGTCCTGACTTTC. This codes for CASSLVYGGANVLTF.

The CDR3 loop is CASSQGGNTEAFF. The CDR3 coding sequence is TGTGCCAGCAGCCAAGGGGGGAACACTGAAGCTTTCTTT. This chain links TRBV4-2 with TRBJ1-1; D is ambiguous. The CDR3 consists of 13 residues. V was pared by 1 base and J by 1 base, with 4 bases between. In germline, CDR1 is LGHNA, CDR2 YNFKEQ.

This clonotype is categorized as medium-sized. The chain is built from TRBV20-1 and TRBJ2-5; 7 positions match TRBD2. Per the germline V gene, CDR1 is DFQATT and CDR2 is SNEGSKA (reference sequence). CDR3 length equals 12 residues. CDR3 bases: TGCAGCGCCAGCGGGAACCAAGAGACCCAGTACTTC. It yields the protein CSASGNQETQYF.

The CDR3 protein is CASGWDSFRPQHF. The CDR3 DNA reads TGTGCCAGCGGTTGGGACAGTTTTCGGCCCCAGCATTTT. The rearrangement uses TRBV6-2 or TRBV6-3 and TRBJ1-5, with 7 bases that match TRBD1. V shed 8 bases and J 9 bases; nucleotides not matched to a gene: 10. Per the germline V gene, CDR1 is MNHEY and CDR2 is SVGEGT. This CDR3 contains 13 residues.

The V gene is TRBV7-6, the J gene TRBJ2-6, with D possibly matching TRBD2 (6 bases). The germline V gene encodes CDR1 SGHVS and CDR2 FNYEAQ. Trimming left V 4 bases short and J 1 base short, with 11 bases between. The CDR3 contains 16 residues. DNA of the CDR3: TGTGCCAGCAGCTCGTGGGGGGAATCTGGGGCCAACGTCCTGACTTTC. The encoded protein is CASSSWGESGANVLTF.

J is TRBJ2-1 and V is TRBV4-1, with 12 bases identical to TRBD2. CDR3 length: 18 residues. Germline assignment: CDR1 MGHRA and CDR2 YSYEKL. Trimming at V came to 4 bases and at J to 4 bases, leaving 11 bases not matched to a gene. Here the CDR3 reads CASSLRLAGGPGYNEQFF. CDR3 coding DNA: TGCGCCAGCAGCCTCAGGCTAGCGGGAGGGCCTGGGTACAATGAGCAGTTCTTC.

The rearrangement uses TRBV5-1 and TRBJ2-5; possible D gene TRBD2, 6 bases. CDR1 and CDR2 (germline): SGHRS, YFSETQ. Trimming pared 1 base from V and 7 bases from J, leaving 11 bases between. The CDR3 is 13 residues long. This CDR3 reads CASSLPEEGTQYF. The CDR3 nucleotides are TGCGCCAGCAGCTTGCCGGAGGAGGGGACCCAGTACTTC.

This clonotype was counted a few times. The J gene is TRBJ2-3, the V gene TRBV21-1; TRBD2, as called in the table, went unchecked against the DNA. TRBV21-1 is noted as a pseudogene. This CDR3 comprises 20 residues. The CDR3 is CASSKFPGTSGRRSTDTQYF. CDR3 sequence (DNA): TGTGCCAGCAGCAAATTCCCCGGGACTAGCGGGAGGAGGAGCACAGATACGCAGTATTTT.

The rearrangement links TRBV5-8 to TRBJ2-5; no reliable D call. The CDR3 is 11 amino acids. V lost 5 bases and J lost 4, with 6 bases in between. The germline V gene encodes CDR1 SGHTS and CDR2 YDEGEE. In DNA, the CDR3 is TGTGCCAGCAGGATGGGAGAGACCCAGTACTTC. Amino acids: CASRMGETQYF.

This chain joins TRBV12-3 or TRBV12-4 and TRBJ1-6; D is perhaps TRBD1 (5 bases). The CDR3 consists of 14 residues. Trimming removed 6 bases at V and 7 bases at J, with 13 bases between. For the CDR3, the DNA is TGTGCCAGCAGCCTCGGGGCCTCCAATTCACCCCTCCACTTT. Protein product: CASSLGASNSPLHF.

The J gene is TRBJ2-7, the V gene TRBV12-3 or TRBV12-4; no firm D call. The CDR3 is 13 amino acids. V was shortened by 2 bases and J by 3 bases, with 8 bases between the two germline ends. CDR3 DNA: TGTGCCAGCAGTTTATCACGGAGCTACGAGCAGTACTTC. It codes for CASSLSRSYEQYF.

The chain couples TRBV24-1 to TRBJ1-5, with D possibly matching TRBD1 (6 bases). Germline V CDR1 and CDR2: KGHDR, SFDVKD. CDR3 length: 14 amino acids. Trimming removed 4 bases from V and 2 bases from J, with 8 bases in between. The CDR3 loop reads CATSDPGGNQPQHF. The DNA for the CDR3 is TGTGCCACCAGTGACCCAGGGGGCAATCAGCCCCAGCATTTT.

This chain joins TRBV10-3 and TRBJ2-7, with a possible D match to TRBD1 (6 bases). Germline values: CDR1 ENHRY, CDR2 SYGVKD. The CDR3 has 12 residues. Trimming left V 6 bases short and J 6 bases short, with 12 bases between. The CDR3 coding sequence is TGTGCCATCAGCCTCACAGGGCGCGAGCAGTACTTC. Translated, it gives CAISLTGREQYF.

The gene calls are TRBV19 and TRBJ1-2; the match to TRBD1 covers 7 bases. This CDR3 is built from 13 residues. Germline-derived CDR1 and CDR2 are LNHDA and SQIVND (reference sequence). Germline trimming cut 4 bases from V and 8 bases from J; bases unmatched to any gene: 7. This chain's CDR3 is CASSTTQGQGYTF. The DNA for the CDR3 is TGTGCCAGTAGTACGACACAGGGGCAAGGCTACACCTTC. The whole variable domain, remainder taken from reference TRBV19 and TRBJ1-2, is DGGITQSPKYLFRKEGQNVTLSCEQNLNHDAMYWYRQDPGQGLRLIYYSQIVNDFQKGDIAEGYSVSREKKESFPLTVTSAQKNPTAFYLCASSTTQGQGYTFGSGTRLTVV.

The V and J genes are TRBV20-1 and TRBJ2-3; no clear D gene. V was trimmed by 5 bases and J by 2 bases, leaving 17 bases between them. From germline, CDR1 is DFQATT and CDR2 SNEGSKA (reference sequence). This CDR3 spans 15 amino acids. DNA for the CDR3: TGCAGTGCTCCCCCACGGACCAAAGACACAGATACGCAGTATTTT. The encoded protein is CSAPPRTKDTDTQYF.